This T cell receptor beta chain was sequenced during a study of cytomegalovirus exposure and HLA in healthy donors. A multiplex PCR was run with 60 Vbeta primers and 13 Jbeta primers. Sequenced by immunoSEQ multiplex PCR; TCRdb stores in-frame clones only, minus some. Altogether 90,000 to 120,000 clones are present, about 74% being singletons, with the ten largest covering 14%. The CDR3 length is 14 residues. Germline loops: CDR1 MNHNS, CDR2 SASEGT. After removal of 7 bases from V and 6 bases from J, the junction contained 6 bases not matched to a gene. The rearrangement links TRBV6-1 to TRBJ1-6, with 7 positions matching TRBD1. The receptor was isolated from a woman aged 40 to 55 in good health and CMV-seropositive. What was sequenced was PBMCs. Written as DNA, the CDR3 is TGTGCCAGCATCTATGACAGGGCTAATTCACCCCTCCACTTT. Its translation: CASIYDRANSPLHF.